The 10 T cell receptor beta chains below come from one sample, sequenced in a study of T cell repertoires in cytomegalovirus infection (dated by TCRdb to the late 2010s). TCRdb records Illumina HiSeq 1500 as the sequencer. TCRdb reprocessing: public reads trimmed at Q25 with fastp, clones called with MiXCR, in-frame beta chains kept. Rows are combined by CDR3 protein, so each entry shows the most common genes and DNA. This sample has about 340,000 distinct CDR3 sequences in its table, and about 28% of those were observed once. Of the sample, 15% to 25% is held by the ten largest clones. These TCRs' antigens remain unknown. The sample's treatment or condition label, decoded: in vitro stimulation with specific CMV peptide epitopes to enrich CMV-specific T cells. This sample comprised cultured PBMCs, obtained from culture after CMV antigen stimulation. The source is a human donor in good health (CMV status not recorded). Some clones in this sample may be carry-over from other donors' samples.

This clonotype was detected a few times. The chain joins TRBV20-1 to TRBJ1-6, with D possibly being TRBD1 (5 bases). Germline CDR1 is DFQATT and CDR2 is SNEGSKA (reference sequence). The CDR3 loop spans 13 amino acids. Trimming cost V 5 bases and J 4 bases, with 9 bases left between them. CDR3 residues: CSAFDSYNSPLHF. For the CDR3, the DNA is TGCAGTGCTTTCGACAGTTATAATTCACCCCTCCACTTT.

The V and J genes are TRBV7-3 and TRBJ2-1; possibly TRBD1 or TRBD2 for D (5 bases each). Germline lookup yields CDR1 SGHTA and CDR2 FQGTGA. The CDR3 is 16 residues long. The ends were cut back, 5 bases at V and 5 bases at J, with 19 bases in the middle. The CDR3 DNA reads TGTGCCAGCAGCCCTTCCTCCGGGGCTCCGGACAATGAGCAGTTCTTC. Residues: CASSPSSGAPDNEQFF.

The CDR3 DNA reads TGTGCCAGTAGTACTCAGGGGCCCAAGGGCAATCAGCCCCAGCATTTT. Its translation: CASSTQGPKGNQPQHF. This rearrangement joins TRBV19 to TRBJ1-5; D may be TRBD1 (6 bases). This CDR3 is 16 amino acids long. CDR1 and CDR2 (germline): LNHDA, SQIVND (reference sequence). V dropped 4 bases and J dropped 2 bases, with 15 bases sitting between them.

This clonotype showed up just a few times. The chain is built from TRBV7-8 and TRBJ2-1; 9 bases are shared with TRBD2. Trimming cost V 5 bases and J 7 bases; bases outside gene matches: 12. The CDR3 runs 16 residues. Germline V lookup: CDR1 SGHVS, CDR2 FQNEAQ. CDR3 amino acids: CASSEDAGGPVNEQFF. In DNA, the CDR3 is TGTGCCAGCAGCGAGGACGCGGGAGGGCCGGTAAATGAGCAGTTCTTC.

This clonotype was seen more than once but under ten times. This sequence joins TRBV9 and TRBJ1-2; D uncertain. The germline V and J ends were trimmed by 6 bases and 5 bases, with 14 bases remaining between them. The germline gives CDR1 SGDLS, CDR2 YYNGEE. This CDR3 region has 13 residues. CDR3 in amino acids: CASIPEQDYGYTF. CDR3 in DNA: TGTGCCAGCATCCCCGAGCAAGATTATGGCTACACCTTC.

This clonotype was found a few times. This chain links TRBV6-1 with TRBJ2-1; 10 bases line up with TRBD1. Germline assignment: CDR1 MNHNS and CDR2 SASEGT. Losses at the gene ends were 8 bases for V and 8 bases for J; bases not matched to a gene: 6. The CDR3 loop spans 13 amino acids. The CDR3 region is CASLDRGLDEQFF. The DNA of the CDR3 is TGTGCCAGCCTGGACAGGGGGTTGGATGAGCAGTTCTTC.

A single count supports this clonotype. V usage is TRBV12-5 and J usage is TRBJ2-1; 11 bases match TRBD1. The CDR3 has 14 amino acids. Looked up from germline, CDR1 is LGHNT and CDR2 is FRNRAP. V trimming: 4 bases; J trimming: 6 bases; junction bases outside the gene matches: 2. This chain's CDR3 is CASGSGQGANEQFF. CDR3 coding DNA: TGTGCTAGTGGTTCCGGACAGGGGGCCAATGAGCAGTTCTTC.

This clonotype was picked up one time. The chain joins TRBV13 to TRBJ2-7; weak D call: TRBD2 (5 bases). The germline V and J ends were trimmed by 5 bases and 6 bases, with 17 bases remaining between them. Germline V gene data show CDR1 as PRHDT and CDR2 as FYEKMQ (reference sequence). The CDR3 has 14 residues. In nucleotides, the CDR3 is TGTGCCAGCAGCCCCCCAGGAGCGGAGCTCGAGCAGTACTTC. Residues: CASSPPGAELEQYF.

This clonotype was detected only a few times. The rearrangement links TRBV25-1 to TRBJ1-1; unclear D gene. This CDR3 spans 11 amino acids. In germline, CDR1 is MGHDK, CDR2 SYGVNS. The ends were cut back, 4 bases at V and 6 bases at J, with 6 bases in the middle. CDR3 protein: CASSGEPEAFF. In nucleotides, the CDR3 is TGTGCCAGCAGTGGGGAGCCTGAAGCTTTCTTT. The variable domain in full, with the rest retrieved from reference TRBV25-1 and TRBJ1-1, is EADIYQTPRYLVIGTGKKITLECSQTMGHDKMYWYQQDPGMELHLIHYSYGVNSTEKGDLSSESTVSRIRTEHFPLTLESARPSHTSQYLCASSGEPEAFFGQGTRLTVV.

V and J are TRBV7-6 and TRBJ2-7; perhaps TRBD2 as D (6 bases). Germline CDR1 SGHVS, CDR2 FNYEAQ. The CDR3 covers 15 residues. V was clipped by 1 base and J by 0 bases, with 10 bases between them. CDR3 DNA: TGTGCCAGCAGCTTAGAGGAGGGATTCTCCTACGAGCAGTACTTC. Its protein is CASSLEEGFSYEQYF. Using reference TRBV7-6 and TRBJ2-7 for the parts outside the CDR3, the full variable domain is GAGVSQSPRYKVTKRGQDVALRCDPISGHVSLYWYRQALGQGPEFLTYFNYEAQQDKSGLPNDRFSAERPEGSISTLTIQRTEQRDSAMYRCASSLEEGFSYEQYFGPGTRLTVT.